Sequencing of this TCR beta chain was carried out in a study of CD8+CD57+ T cells in acquired aplastic anemia. Across the whole study: Among healthy donors, CD4+ cells averaged about 9.9 million reads.

Study conclusions and caveats: A set of twenty-nine CD8+ CDR3 sequences was shared between patients and controls, and these sequences appeared highly expressed in patients.

This CDR3 comprises 14 residues. Germline V gene lookup returns CDR1 SGHTA and CDR2 FQGNSA. Between the trimmed V and J ends, which lost 6 bases and 0 bases, there was a span of 12 bases. This clonotype occurred many times. The antigen is unknown. The TCR beta profiling, which covered VDJ combination and CDR3 sequence, was carried out using genomic DNA as the template. One entry per CDR3 protein results from TCRdb running MiXCR on the reads. The table lists 400,000 to 500,000 distinct CDR3 sequences, roughly 64% of them singletons, with 4% in the top ten. The TCR comes from a human donor in good health, serving as a control. Specimen: sorted CD4+, CD8+, or CD8+CD57+ T cells (not recorded which) from PBMCs. The V gene is TRBV7-2, the J gene TRBJ2-7; D uncertain. CDR3 in amino acids: CASSSPARSYEQYF. CDR3 nucleotide sequence: TGTGCCAGCAGTTCACCGGCGCGCTCCTACGAGCAGTACTTC.